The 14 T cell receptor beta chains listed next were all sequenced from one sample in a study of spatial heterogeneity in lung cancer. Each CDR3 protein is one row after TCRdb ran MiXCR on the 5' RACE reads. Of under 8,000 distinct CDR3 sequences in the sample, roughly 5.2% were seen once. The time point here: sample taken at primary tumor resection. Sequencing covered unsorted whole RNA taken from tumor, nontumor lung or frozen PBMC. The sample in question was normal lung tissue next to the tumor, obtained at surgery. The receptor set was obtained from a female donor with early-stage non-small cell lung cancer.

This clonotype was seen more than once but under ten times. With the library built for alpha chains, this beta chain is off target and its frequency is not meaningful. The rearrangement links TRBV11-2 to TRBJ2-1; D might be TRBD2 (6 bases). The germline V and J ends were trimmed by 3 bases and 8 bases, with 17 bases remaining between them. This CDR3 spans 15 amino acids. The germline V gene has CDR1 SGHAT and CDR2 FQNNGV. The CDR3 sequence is CASSFRLVEADEQFF. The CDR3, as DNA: TGTGCCAGCAGCTTCAGACTAGTAGAGGCGGATGAGCAGTTCTTC.

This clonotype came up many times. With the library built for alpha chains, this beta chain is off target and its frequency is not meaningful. CDR3 in amino acids: CSVLKGLAGTYNEQFF. The DNA for the CDR3 is TGCAGCGTCTTAAAGGGTTTGGCAGGGACCTACAATGAGCAGTTCTTC. This chain connects TRBV29-1 to TRBJ2-1, with a tentative D call TRBD1 (5 bases). The germline V gene encodes CDR1 SQVTM and CDR2 ANQGSEA. There are 16 residues in the CDR3. Trimming removed 6 bases at V and 2 bases at J, with 20 bases between.

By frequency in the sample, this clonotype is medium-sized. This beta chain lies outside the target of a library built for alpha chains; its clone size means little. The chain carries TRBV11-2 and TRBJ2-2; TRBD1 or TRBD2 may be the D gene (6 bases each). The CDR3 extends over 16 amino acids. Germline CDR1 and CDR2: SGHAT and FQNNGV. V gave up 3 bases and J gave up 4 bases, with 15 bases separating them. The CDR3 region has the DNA TGTGCCAGCAGCTTTACTTCAGGGGAGGTCACCGGGGAGCTGTTTTTT. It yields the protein CASSFTSGEVTGELFF.

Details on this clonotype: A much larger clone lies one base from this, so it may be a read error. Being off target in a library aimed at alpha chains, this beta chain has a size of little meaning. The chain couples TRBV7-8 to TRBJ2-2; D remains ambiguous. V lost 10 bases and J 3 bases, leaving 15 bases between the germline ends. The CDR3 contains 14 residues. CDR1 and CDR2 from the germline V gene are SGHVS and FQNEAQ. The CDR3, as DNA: TGTGCCAACAGAGTCGTTGTGGACACCGGGGAGCTGTTTTTT. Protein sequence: CANRVVVDTGELFF.

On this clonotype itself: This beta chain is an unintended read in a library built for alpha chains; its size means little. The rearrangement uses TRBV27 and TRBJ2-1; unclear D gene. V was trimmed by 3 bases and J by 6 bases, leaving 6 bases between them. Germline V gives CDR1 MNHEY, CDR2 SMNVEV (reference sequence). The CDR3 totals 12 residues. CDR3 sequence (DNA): TGTGCCAGCAGTTTCATCGGCAATGAGCAGTTCTTC. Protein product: CASSFIGNEQFF.

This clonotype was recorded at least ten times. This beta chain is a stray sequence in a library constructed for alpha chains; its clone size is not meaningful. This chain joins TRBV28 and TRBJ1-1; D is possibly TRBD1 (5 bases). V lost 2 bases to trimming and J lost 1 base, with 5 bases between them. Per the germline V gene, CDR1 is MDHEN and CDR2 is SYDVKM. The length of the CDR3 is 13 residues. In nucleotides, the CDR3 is TGTGCCAGCAGTTTAACAGGGAACACTGAAGCTTTCTTT. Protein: CASSLTGNTEAFF.

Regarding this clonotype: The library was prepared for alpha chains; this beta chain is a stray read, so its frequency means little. The CDR3 DNA reads as TGTGCCAGTGGGACGAGGCAGTTCTTC. Its protein is CASGTRQFF. The rearrangement uses TRBV2 and TRBJ2-1; D tentatively fits TRBD1 or TRBD2 (5 bases each). The V end lost 9 bases, the J end lost 12 bases, and 9 bases lay between the germline ends. Germline CDR1 and CDR2: SNHLY and FYNNEI. There are 9 residues in the CDR3.

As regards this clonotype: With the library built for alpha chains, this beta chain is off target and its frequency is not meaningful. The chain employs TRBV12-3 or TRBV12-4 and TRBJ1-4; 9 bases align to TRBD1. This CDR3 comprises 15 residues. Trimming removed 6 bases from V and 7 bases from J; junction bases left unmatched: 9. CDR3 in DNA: TGTGCCAGCAGACCTCGACAGGGGGTAGCTGAAAAACTGTTTTTT. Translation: CASRPRQGVAEKLFF.

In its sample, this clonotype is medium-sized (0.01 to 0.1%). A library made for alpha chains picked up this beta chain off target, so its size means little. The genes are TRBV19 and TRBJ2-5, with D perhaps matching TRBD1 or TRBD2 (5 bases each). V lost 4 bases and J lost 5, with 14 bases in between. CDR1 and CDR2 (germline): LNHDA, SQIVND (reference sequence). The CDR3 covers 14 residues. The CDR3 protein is CASSKGPVEETQYF. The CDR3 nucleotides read TGTGCCAGTAGTAAGGGACCAGTGGAGGAGACCCAGTACTTC.

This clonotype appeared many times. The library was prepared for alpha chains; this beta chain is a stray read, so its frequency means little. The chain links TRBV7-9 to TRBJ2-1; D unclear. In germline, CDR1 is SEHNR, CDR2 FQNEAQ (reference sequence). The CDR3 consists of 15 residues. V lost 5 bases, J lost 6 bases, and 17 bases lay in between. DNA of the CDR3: TGTGCCAGCAGCCATGGGCTAGGCCCGGGCAATGAGCAGTTCTTC. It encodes CASSHGLGPGNEQFF. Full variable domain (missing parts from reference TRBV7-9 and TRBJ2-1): DTGVSQNPRHKITKRGQNVTFRCDPISEHNRLYWYRQTLGQGPEFLTYFQNEAQLEKSRLLSDRFSAERPKGSFSTLEIQRTEQGDSAMYLCASSHGLGPGNEQFFGPGTRLTVL.

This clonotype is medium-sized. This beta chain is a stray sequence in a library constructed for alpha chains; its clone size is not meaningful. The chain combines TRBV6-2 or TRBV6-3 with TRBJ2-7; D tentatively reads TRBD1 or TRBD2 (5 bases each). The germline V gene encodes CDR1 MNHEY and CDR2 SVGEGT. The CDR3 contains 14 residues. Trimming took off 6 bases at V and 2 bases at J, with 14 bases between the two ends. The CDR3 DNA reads TGTGCCAGCAGCCGGACTGGGGGTCCCTACGAGCAGTACTTC. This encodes CASSRTGGPYEQYF.

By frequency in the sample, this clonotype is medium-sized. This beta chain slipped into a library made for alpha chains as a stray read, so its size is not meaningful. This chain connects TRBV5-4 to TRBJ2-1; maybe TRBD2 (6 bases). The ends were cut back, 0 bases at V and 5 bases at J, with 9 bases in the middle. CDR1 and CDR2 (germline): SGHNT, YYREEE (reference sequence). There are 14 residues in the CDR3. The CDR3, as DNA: TGTGCCAGCAGCTTGGTGCCTAGCGACAATGAGCAGTTCTTC. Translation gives CASSLVPSDNEQFF.

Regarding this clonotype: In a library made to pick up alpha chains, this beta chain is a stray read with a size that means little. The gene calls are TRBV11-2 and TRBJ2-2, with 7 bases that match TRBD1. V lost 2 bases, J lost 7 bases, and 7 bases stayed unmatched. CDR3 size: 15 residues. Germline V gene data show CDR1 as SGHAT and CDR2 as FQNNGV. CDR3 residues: CASSLTGVTSGELFF. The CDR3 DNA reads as TGTGCCAGCAGCTTAACAGGGGTAACCAGCGGGGAGCTGTTTTTT.

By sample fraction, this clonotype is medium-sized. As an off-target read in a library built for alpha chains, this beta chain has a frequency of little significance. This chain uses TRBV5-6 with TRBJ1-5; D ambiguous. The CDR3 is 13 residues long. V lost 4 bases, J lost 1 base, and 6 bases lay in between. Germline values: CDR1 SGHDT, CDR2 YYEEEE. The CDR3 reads CASSPDSNQPQHF. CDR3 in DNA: TGTGCCAGCAGCCCGGACAGCAATCAGCCCCAGCATTTT.